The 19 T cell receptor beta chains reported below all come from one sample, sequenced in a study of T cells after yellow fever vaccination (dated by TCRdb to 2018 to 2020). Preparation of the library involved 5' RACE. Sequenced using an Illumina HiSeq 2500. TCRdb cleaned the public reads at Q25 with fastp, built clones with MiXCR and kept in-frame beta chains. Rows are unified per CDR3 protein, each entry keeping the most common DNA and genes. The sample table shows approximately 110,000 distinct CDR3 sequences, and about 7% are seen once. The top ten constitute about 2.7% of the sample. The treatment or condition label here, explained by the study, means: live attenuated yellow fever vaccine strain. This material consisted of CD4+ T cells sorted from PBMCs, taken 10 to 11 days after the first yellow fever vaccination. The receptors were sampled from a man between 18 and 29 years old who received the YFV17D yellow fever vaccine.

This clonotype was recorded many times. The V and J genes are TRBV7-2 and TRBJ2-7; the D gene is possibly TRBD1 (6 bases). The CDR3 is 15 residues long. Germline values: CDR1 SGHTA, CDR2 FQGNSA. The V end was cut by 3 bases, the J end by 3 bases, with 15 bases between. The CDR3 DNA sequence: TGTGCCAGCAGCTTCCAGGGGCTAGCCCACTACGAGCAGTACTTC. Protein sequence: CASSFQGLAHYEQYF.

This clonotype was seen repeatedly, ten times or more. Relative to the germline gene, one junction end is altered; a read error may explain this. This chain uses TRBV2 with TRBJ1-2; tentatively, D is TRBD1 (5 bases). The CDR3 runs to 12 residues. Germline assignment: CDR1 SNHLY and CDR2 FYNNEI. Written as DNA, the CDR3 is TGTGCCAGCAGTGAAGCAAGTCCCCCGGGGGCCTTC. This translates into CASSEASPPGAF.

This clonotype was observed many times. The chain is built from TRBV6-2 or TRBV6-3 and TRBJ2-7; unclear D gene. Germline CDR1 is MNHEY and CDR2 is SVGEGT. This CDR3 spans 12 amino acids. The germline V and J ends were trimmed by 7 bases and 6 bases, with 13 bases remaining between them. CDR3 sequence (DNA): TGTGCCAGCAAGGTCAGCTGGGGCGAGCAGTACTTC. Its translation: CASKVSWGEQYF.

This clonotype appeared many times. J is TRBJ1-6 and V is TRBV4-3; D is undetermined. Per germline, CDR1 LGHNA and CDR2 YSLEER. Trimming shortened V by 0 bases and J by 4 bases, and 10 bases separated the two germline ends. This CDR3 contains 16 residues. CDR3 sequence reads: CASSQDLSRYNSPLHF. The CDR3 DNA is TGCGCCAGCAGCCAAGACCTGTCACGGTATAATTCACCCCTCCACTTT.

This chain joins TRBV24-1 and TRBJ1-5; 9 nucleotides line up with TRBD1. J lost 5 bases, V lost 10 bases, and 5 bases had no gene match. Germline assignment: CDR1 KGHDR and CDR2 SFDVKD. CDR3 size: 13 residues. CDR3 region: CATGDREYQPQHF. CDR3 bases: TGTGCCACAGGGGACAGGGAGTATCAGCCCCAGCATTTT.

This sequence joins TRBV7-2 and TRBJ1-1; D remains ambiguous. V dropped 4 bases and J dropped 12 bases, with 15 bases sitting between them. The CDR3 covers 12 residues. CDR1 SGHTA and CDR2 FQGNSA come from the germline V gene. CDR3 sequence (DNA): TGTGCCAGCAGCTACCCTCAGGCTGAGACTTTCTTT. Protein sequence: CASSYPQAETFF.

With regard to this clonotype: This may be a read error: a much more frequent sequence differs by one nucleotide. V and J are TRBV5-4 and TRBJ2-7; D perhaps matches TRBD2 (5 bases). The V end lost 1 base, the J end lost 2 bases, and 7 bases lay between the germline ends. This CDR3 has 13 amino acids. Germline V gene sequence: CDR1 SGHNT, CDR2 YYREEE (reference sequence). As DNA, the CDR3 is TGTGCCAGCAGCTTGACCGGGACCTACGAGCAGTACTTC. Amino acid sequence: CASSLTGTYEQYF.

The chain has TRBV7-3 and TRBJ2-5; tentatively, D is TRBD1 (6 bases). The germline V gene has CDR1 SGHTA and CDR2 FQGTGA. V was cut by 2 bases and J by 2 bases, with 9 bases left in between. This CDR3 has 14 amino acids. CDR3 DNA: TGTGCCAGCAGCTTACCCGGACAGCAAGAGACCCAGTACTTC. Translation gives CASSLPGQQETQYF. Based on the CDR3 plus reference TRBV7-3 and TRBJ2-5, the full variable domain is GAGVSQTPSNKVTEKGKYVELRCDPISGHTALYWYRQSLGQGPEFLIYFQGTGAADDSGLPNDRFFAVRPEGSVSTLKIQRTERGDSAVYLCASSLPGQQETQYFGPGTRLLVL.

CDR3 in amino acids: CSARTSGDEQYV. The CDR3 DNA is TGCAGTGCTAGGACTAGCGGGGATGAGCAGTACGTC. The chain has TRBV20-1 and TRBJ2-7, with TRBD2 identical over 11 bases. The CDR3 covers 12 residues. Germline V lookup: CDR1 DFQATT, CDR2 SNEGSKA (reference sequence). J lost 7 bases, V lost 3 bases, and 2 bases had no gene match.

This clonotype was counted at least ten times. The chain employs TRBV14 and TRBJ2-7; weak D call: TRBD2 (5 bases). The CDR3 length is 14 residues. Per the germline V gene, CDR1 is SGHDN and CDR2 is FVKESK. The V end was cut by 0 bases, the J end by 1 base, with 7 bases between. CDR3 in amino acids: CASSQERGSYEQYV. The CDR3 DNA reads TGTGCCAGCAGCCAAGAACGGGGTTCCTACGAGCAGTACGTC.

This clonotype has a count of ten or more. The DNA of the CDR3 is TGTGCCAGCAGCTTAGTTTCGGGCCGCGGGGATACGCAGTATTTT. Amino acid sequence: CASSLVSGRGDTQYF. The chain recombines TRBV7-2 with TRBJ2-3; maybe TRBD2 (5 bases). The CDR3 consists of 15 residues. The germline V gene has CDR1 SGHTA and CDR2 FQGNSA. V was pared by 1 base and J by 6 bases, with 14 bases between.

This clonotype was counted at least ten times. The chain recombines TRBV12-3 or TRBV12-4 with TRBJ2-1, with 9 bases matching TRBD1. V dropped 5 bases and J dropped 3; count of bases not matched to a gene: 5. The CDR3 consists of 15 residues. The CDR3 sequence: CASSIDRGYYNEQFF. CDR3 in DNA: TGTGCCAGCAGTATAGACAGGGGGTACTACAATGAGCAGTTCTTC.

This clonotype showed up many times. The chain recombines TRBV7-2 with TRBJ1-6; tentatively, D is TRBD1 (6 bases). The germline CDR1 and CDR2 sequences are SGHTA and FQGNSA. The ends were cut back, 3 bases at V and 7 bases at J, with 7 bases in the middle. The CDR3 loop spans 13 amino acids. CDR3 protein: CASSFQGNSPLHF. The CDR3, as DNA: TGTGCCAGCAGCTTCCAGGGGAATTCACCCCTCCACTTT. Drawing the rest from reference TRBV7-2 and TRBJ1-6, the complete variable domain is GAGVSQSPSNKVTEKGKDVELRCDPISGHTALYWYRQSLGQGLEFLIYFQGNSAPDKSGLPSDRFSAERTGGSVSTLTIQRTQQEDSAVYLCASSFQGNSPLHFGNGTRLTVT.

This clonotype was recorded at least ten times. CDR3 coding DNA: TGTGCCAGCAGCCAACGACCGTTTGGGGACAATGAGCAGTTCTTC. It specifies CASSQRPFGDNEQFF. This chain uses TRBV7-7 with TRBJ2-1; D ambiguous. V was cut by 5 bases and J by 5 bases, with 16 bases left in between. Germline CDR1 is SSHAT and CDR2 is FNYEAQ (reference sequence). This CDR3 is built from 15 residues.

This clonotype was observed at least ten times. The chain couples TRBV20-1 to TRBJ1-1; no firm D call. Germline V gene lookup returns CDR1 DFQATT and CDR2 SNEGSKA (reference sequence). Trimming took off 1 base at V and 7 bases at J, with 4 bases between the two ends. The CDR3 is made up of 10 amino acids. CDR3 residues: CSARAYEAFF. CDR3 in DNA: TGCAGTGCTAGAGCCTATGAAGCTTTCTTT.

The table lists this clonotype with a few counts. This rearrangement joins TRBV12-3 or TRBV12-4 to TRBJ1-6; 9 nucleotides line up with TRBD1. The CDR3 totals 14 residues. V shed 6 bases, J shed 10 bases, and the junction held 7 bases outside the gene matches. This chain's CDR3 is CASRLQGAESPLHF. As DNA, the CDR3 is TGTGCCAGCAGGTTACAGGGGGCAGAGTCACCCCTCCACTTT.

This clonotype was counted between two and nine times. The CDR3 here is CASSLGDETAFF. The CDR3 bases are TGTGCCAGCAGCCTAGGAGACGAGACGGCTTTCTTT. The genes are TRBV11-1 and TRBJ1-1, with D unclear. This CDR3 has 12 residues. In germline, CDR1 is SGHAT, CDR2 FQDESV (reference sequence). The V and J ends lost 5 bases and 11 bases respectively, with 15 bases between them.

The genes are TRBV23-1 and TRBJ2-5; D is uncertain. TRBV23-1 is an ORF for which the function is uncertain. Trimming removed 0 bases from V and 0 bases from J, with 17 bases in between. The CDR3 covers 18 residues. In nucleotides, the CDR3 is TGCGCCAGCAGTCAATCCGCCGCGAGTTCGGTGCACCAAGAGACCCAGTACTTC. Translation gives CASSQSAASSVHQETQYF.

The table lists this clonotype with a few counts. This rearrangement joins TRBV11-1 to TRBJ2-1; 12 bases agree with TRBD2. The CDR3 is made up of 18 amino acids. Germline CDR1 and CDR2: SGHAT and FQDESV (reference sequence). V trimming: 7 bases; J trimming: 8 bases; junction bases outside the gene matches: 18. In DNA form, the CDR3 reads TGTGCCAGCAACCTTGGACTAGCGGGGCCGCCCCATCCGCATGAGCAGTTCTTC. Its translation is CASNLGLAGPPHPHEQFF. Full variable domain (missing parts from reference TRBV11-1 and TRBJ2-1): EAEVAQSPRYKITEKSQAVAFWCDPISGHATLYWYRQILGQGPELLVQFQDESVVDDSQLPKDRFSAERLKGVDSTLKIQPAELGDSAMYLCASNLGLAGPPHPHEQFFGPGTRLTVL.